This is a list of T cell receptor beta chains from one sample in a study of human T cells and chemical hapten exposure. One entry per CDR3 protein, called by TCRdb with MiXCR from the RACE reads. In the table there are approximately 90,000 distinct CDR3 sequences, around a quarter of which are singletons. The sample in question was whole blood, obtained in connection with sensitization to the hapten diphenylcyclopropenone (DPC). These receptors were collected from a man aged 35 to 55 with alopecia areata. Some clones in this sample may be carry-over from other donors' samples. Each CDR3 is given with its conserved first and last residue. D genes are given only for firm matches. The size field is filled for only some rows; it gives once, few, many or a size class.

V gene	D gene	J gene	clone size	CDR3 DNA	CDR3 protein
TRBV24-1	TRBD1	TRBJ2-2	-	TGTGCCACCAGTGGTGGACAGGGGAACACCGGGGAGCTGTTTTTT	CATSGGQGNTGELFF
TRBV20-1	-	TRBJ2-5	few	TGCAGTGCTTTCCCCGCGGACGGGGGAGAAGAGACCCAGTACTTC	CSAFPADGGEETQYF
TRBV7-2	-	TRBJ2-1	-	TGTGCCAGCAGCTCAAGGGGAGGAATGGGGCAGTACAATGAGCAGTTCTTC	CASSSRGGMGQYNEQFF
TRBV6-2/TRBV6-3	-	TRBJ2-7	-	TGTGCCAGCAGTTACTCGTCCGGACCCTACGAGCAGTACTTC	CASSYSSGPYEQYF
TRBV2	-	TRBJ2-1	few	TGTGCCAGCAGTGAAGTGGGACGCCTTTCCGGTGAGCAGTTCTTC	CASSEVGRLSGEQFF
TRBV15	-	TRBJ2-4	few	TGTGCCACCAGCAGGGCGATGGCTAGCAAAAACATTCAGTACTTC	CATSRAMASKNIQYF
TRBV7-9	TRBD1	TRBJ2-1	-	TGTGCCAGCAGCTTCCGGGACAGGGGCGATGAGCAGTTCTTC	CASSFRDRGDEQFF
TRBV4-3	-	TRBJ2-5	-	TGCGCCAGCAGCCAAGATGTCGGAGTAGAGACCCAGTACTTC	CASSQDVGVETQYF
TRBV28	-	TRBJ1-1	few	TGTGCCAGCAGCCCCGCCCCTAGATCCAGCATGAACACTGAAGCTTTCTTT	CASSPAPRSSMNTEAFF
TRBV14	TRBD1	TRBJ2-3	-	TGTGCCAGCAGCGAGTGGGGCACAGGGGGCACAGATACGCAGTATTTT	CASSEWGTGGTDTQYF
TRBV6-2/TRBV6-3	TRBD2	TRBJ2-1	few	TGTGCCAGCAGTTTCCATCTGTCGGGAGGGCCTAAGGATGAGCAGTTCTTC	CASSFHLSGGPKDEQFF
TRBV6-2/TRBV6-3	TRBD1	TRBJ2-2	-	TGTGCCAGCAGGCCCGGGACAGGCACCGGGGAGCTGTTTTTT	CASRPGTGTGELFF
TRBV29-1	-	TRBJ1-5	-	TGCAGCGTTGCGGGGAGCAATCAGCCCCAGCATTTT	CSVAGSNQPQHF
TRBV29-1	TRBD2	TRBJ2-7	few	TGCAGCGTTGTCACTAGCGGGAGCCTCTACGAGCAGTACTTC	CSVVTSGSLYEQYF
TRBV6-1	-	TRBJ1-1	-	TGTGCCAGCAGTGAAGCGAGAGGGGGCACTGAAGCTTTCTTT	CASSEARGGTEAFF
TRBV29-1	-	TRBJ2-6	many	TGCAGCGTTCCCGGGAGCTCTGGGGCCAACGTCCTGACTTTC	CSVPGSSGANVLTF
TRBV7-8	-	TRBJ1-4	few	TGTGCCAGCAGCTTGCGACTGGGCGGGGATGATGAAAAACTGTTTTTT	CASSLRLGGDDEKLFF
TRBV12-3/TRBV12-4	TRBD2	TRBJ2-3	-	TGTGCCAGCAGTTTAATAGCGGGAGCCTCAGATACGCAGTATTTT	CASSLIAGASDTQYF
TRBV6-5	TRBD2	TRBJ2-5	few	TGTGCCAGCGGAAGGGCGGGAGGGGGAGAGACCCAGTACTTC	CASGRAGGGETQYF
TRBV7-2	TRBD1	TRBJ1-5	-	TGTGCCAGCAGCTCGAGACAGGGGTACGGTCAGCCCCAGCATTTT	CASSSRQGYGQPQHF
TRBV12-3/TRBV12-4	-	TRBJ2-4	-	TGTGCCAGCAGTTTAAGTTCGTCCGGGGGCGAGGAGGGCATTCAGTACTTC	CASSLSSSGGEEGIQYF
TRBV7-2	TRBD2	TRBJ2-1	-	TGTGCCAGCAGCTTAATAGGACTAGCGGGAGCGGCGGCGTACAATGAGCAGTTCTTC	CASSLIGLAGAAAYNEQFF
TRBV6-1	TRBD1	TRBJ1-5	few	TGTGCCAGCAGTGAATGGGGACAGGGAGATCAGCCCCAGCATTTT	CASSEWGQGDQPQHF
TRBV10-3	-	TRBJ2-1	few	TGTGCCATCAGTGTACTAGGTTCCGATGAGCAGTTCTTC	CAISVLGSDEQFF
TRBV10-3	-	TRBJ1-6	few	TGTGCCATCAGTGAAAACCTTGCTAATTCACCCCTCCACTTT	CAISENLANSPLHF
TRBV27	TRBD1	TRBJ1-1	-	TGTGCCAGCAGTTTATTTCCGACAGGGGGCATGGACACTGAAGCTTTCTTT	CASSLFPTGGMDTEAFF
TRBV2	-	TRBJ1-1	-	TGTGCCGGGGCGGGGGGGGAGGACACTGAAGCTTTCTTT	CAGAGGEDTEAFF
TRBV7-2	TRBD2	TRBJ2-5	few	TGTGCCAGCAGCCCGCGACTAGCTTCGGAGACCCAGTACTTC	CASSPRLASETQYF
TRBV10-3	-	TRBJ1-3	-	TGTGCCATCAGCCTGGACAGCACCCCTGGAAACACCATATATTTT	CAISLDSTPGNTIYF
TRBV5-1	TRBD2	TRBJ2-7	-	TGCGCCAGCAGCTGGGGGACTAGCGGGAGAGGTGAGCAGTACTTC	CASSWGTSGRGEQYF
TRBV6-6	-	TRBJ1-5	-	TGTGCCAGCAGTTTCGCCGGGACGGAGCATCAGCCCCAGCATTTT	CASSFAGTEHQPQHF
TRBV6-5	TRBD2	TRBJ2-1	-	TGTGCCAGCCGGGACTTGGGAGGGAACAATGAGCAGTTCTTC	CASRDLGGNNEQFF
TRBV24-1	-	TRBJ2-2	-	TGTGCCACCAGTGATCCCAGCAAATCCAGACTGTTTTTT	CATSDPSKSRLFF
TRBV6-5	TRBD1	TRBJ2-7	-	TGTGCCAGCAAGACCGGGACAGGCACCTACGAGCAGTACTTC	CASKTGTGTYEQYF
TRBV10-3	-	TRBJ2-7	few	TGTGCCATCAGTGATCGCTACGAGCAGTACTTC	CAISDRYEQYF
TRBV6-6	TRBD1	TRBJ2-1	few	TGTGCCAGCAGCCCGCTCGGGGACAGATCCTACAATGAGCAGTTCTTC	CASSPLGDRSYNEQFF
TRBV7-3	-	TRBJ2-1	-	TGTGCCAGCAGCTTAATTCCCACTAGTTACAATGAGCAGTTCTTC	CASSLIPTSYNEQFF
TRBV20-1	TRBD2	TRBJ2-1	few	TGCAGTGCTCCCTCGATAGCGGGAGGTATCTATGAGCAGTTCTTC	CSAPSIAGGIYEQFF
TRBV20-1	-	TRBJ2-1	-	TGCAGTGCTAGGAGACCCCCTGGGAATGAGCAGTTCTTC	CSARRPPGNEQFF
TRBV6-2/TRBV6-3	TRBD1	TRBJ2-3	-	TGTGCCAGCAGCGGACAGGGGGCGTCAGATACGCAGTATTTT	CASSGQGASDTQYF
TRBV5-6	-	TRBJ2-1	few	TGTGCCACCCGATTATCGGGTAACCCTGAGCAGTTCTTC	CATRLSGNPEQFF
TRBV2	-	TRBJ1-5	-	TGTGCCAGCAGTGAATTGGGGGGCTGGAGCAATCAGCCCCAGCATTTT	CASSELGGWSNQPQHF
TRBV7-8	-	TRBJ2-5	few	TGTGCCAGCAGCTTAAGTCCGGGGGCGTTGCAGGAGACCCAGTACTTC	CASSLSPGALQETQYF
TRBV7-9	-	TRBJ2-7	once	TGTGCCAGCAGCGTCGACGGAGGGGGCGCCGAGCAGTACTTC	CASSVDGGGAEQYF
TRBV20-1	TRBD1	TRBJ1-5	-	TGCAGTGCTAGAGGGGTTTCGGGGACAGTAGCTCGCAATCAGCCCCAGCATTTT	CSARGVSGTVARNQPQHF
TRBV4-3	TRBD1	TRBJ2-3	-	TGCGCCAGCAGCCAAGATAGAAGGGACAGGGTCACAGATACGCAGTATTTT	CASSQDRRDRVTDTQYF
TRBV27	-	TRBJ1-5	few	TGTGCCAGCAGTTTTGGAGGGGGGTGCAATCAGCCCCAGCATTTT	CASSFGGGCNQPQHF